This passage covers 2 T cell receptor beta chains from one sample sequenced in a study of T cells expressing NK-cell markers. TCRdb reprocessed the 5' RACE reads; each CDR3 protein has one entry and no DNA is given. The specimen's table records 350,000 to 500,000 distinct CDR3 sequences. The material sequenced was blood T cells: a sorted CD56 or NKG2C T cell subset, CD4+ or CD8+ T cells, or bulk PBMC T cells (not recorded which). The receptors stem from a woman between 18 and 69 years old in good health.

This chain joins TRBV27 and TRBJ1-1. The CDR3 covers 17 residues. In germline, CDR1 is MNHEY, CDR2 SMNVEV (reference sequence). The CDR3 protein is CASSLLSPGTTNTEAFF.

The chain combines TRBV9 with TRBJ2-1; TCRdb designates TRBD1, a call that cannot be tested without DNA. The CDR3 is 16 amino acids. Germline V lookup: CDR1 SGDLS, CDR2 YYNGEE. CDR3 region: CASSTPGAGRHNEQFF.